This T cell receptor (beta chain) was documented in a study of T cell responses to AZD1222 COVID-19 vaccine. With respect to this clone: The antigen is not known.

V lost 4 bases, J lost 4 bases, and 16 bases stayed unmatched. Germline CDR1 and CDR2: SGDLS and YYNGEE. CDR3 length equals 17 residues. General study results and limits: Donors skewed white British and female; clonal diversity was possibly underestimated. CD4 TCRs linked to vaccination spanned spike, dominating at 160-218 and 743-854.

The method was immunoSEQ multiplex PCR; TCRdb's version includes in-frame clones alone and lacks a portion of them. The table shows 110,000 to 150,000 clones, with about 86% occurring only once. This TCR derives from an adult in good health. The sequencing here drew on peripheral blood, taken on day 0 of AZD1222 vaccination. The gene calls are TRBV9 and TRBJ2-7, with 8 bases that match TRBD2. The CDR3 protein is CASSSGAGAGGYYEQYF. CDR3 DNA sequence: TGTGCCAGCAGCTCCGGGGCGGGTGCGGGAGGATATTACGAGCAGTACTTC. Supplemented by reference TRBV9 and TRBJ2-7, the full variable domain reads DSGVTQTPKHLITATGQRVTLRCSPRSGDLSVYWYQQSLDQGLQFLIQYYNGEERAKGNILERFSAQQFPDLHSELNLSSLELGDSALYFCASSSGAGAGGYYEQYFGPGTRLTVT.